These 31 T cell receptor beta chains were all obtained from the same sample, sequenced in a study of T-cell reconstitution after alpha-beta-depleted transplantation in children. As it was prepared, the TCRbeta library received unique molecular identifiers. TCRdb itself ran the PCR reads through MiXCR, one entry per CDR3 protein. The data contain about 980,000 distinct CDR3 sequences, about 31% of them singletons. Sequenced material: PBMCs, mostly from graft donor cells, taken 360 days after TCRalphabeta/CD19-depleted stem cell transplant. These receptors were collected from a boy in the first two years of life who had a stem cell transplant for SCID, so the T cells may come from the graft donor.

This clonotype was detected a few times. This chain connects TRBV9 to TRBJ2-1; 11 bases match TRBD1. This CDR3 is built from 15 residues. With V trimmed by 4 bases and J by 10 bases, 10 bases remained unmatched. CDR1 is SGDLS, CDR2 YYNGEE, per germline. The CDR3 DNA reads TGTGCCAGCAGCCCCGTTGGGACAGGGGGTTACGAGCAGTTCTTC. Amino acids: CASSPVGTGGYEQFF.

The chain carries TRBV10-3 and TRBJ1-2; D gene ambiguous. This CDR3 is built from 16 residues. Per germline, CDR1 ENHRY and CDR2 SYGVKD. V lost 11 bases and J lost 1, with 23 bases in between. For the CDR3, the DNA is TGTGCCTCCAGGAAGGGTTGGAGTGAACTTAACTATGGCTACACCTTC. Protein product: CASRKGWSELNYGYTF.

The chain links TRBV3-1 to TRBJ1-6; 7 positions agree with TRBD1. With 6 bases clipped from V and 5 bases from J, the junction kept 16 bases outside the gene matches. Germline lookup yields CDR1 LGHDT and CDR2 YNNKEL (reference sequence). This CDR3 region has 18 residues. The CDR3 DNA reads as TGTGCCAGCAGTTTTGGAGTGACAGGGATCGGAAATAATTCACCCCTCCACTTT. Its protein is CASSFGVTGIGNNSPLHF.

This clonotype was seen more than once but under ten times. The chain recombines TRBV4-1 with TRBJ1-1; D is uncertain. Trimming stripped 0 bases from V and 0 bases from J, with 5 bases between. CDR1 MGHRA and CDR2 YSYEKL come from the germline V gene. CDR3 length: 14 residues. This CDR3 is CASSQERLNTEAFF. As DNA, the CDR3 is TGCGCCAGCAGCCAAGAGCGTTTGAACACTGAAGCTTTCTTT.

In this sample, this clonotype turned up a few times. The J gene is TRBJ2-5, the V gene TRBV5-1, with 7 nucleotides matching TRBD2. The germline CDR1 and CDR2 sequences are SGHRS and YFSETQ. The length of the CDR3 is 15 residues. V lost 4 bases and J lost 2; bases outside the gene matches: 8. CDR3 protein: CASSANSGTQETQYF. The DNA of the CDR3 is TGCGCCAGCAGCGCCAACAGCGGGACTCAAGAGACCCAGTACTTC. The full variable domain, rest sourced from reference TRBV5-1 and TRBJ2-5, is KAGVTQTPRYLIKTRGQQVTLSCSPISGHRSVSWYQQTPGQGLQFLFEYFSETQRNKGNFPGRFSGRQFSNSRSEMNVSTLELGDSALYLCASSANSGTQETQYFGPGTRLLVL.

This chain joins TRBV12-3 or TRBV12-4 and TRBJ1-2; TRBD1 matches 7 bases. V dropped 7 bases and J dropped 5; count of bases not matched to a gene: 7. The CDR3 has 13 amino acids. CDR3 amino acids: CASTRSGGYGYTF. CDR3 coding DNA: TGTGCCAGCACCCGCTCAGGGGGATATGGCTACACCTTC.

This clonotype showed up just a few times. The rearrangement uses TRBV12-3 or TRBV12-4 and TRBJ2-1; D assignment may be TRBD1 or TRBD2 (5 bases each). The CDR3 sequence is 15 residues long. V gave up 8 bases and J gave up 4 bases, with 18 bases separating them. CDR3 residues: CASSPMPGPYNEQFF. CDR3 DNA sequence: TGTGCCAGCTCCCCTATGCCGGGACCGTACAATGAGCAGTTCTTC.

The V call is TRBV15, the J call TRBJ2-3; no firm D call. Germline V gives CDR1 LNHNV, CDR2 YYDKDF (reference sequence). The CDR3 has 14 residues. The V end lost 1 base, the J end lost 6 bases, and 11 bases lay between the germline ends. CDR3 region: CATSRGAMRDTQYF. The CDR3 DNA sequence: TGTGCCACCAGCAGAGGAGCGATGAGGGATACGCAGTATTTT.

This clonotype turned up a few times. The chain carries TRBV18 and TRBJ2-7; D is perhaps TRBD1 (6 bases). V dropped 2 bases and J dropped 6 bases, with 17 bases sitting between them. Germline V gene data show CDR1 as KGHSH and CDR2 as LQKENI. The CDR3 consists of 15 residues. The CDR3 sequence is CASSPAIARGVEQYF. CDR3 sequence (DNA): TGTGCCAGCTCACCAGCTATCGCCAGGGGCGTCGAGCAGTACTTC.

The sample holds a few counts of this clonotype. The gene calls are TRBV5-6 and TRBJ2-1; D is possibly TRBD1 (5 bases). CDR1 is SGHDT and CDR2 is YYEEEE in the germline V gene. CDR3 size: 15 residues. Trimming took 0 bases from V and 4 from J, leaving 11 bases between them. The CDR3 DNA sequence: TGTGCCAGCAGCTTGGTCAGGGCCTTTTACAATGAGCAGTTCTTC. As protein: CASSLVRAFYNEQFF.

This clonotype has more than one count but fewer than ten. This rearrangement joins TRBV20-1 to TRBJ2-3, with D perhaps assigned TRBD1 or TRBD2 (5 bases each). V was clipped by 8 bases and J by 2 bases, with 11 bases between them. The germline V gene encodes CDR1 DFQATT and CDR2 SNEGSKA (reference sequence). The CDR3 totals 12 residues. Here the CDR3 DNA reads TGCAGTCCCCCGGGGACCACAGATACGCAGTATTTT. This codes for CSPPGTTDTQYF.

The gene calls are TRBV9 and TRBJ2-1; 8 bases are shared with TRBD1. Germline V gene data show CDR1 as SGDLS and CDR2 as YYNGEE. The CDR3 loop spans 14 amino acids. V lost 4 bases, J lost 8 bases, and 8 bases stayed unmatched. CDR3 region: CASSPLQGVDEQFF. CDR3 DNA: TGTGCCAGCAGCCCCCTACAGGGGGTGGATGAGCAGTTCTTC.

The V call is TRBV29-1, the J call TRBJ1-1; TRBD1 is a possible D gene (6 bases). The CDR3 sequence is 13 residues long. V lost 7 bases to trimming and J lost 3 bases, with 15 bases between them. The V gene's germline CDR1 is SQVTM and CDR2 ANQGSEA. CDR3 in DNA: TGCAGCGCCCACAGGGAGGGGTACACTGAAGCTTTCTTT. Translation gives CSAHREGYTEAFF.

This chain connects TRBV5-5 to TRBJ2-1; no firm D call. This CDR3 spans 12 amino acids. Per germline, CDR1 SGHKS and CDR2 YYEKEE (reference sequence). Trimming took off 2 bases at V and 9 bases at J, with 9 bases between the two ends. CDR3 in amino acids: CASSLFPPEQFF. In DNA, the CDR3 is TGTGCCAGCAGCTTATTCCCGCCTGAGCAGTTCTTC.

This clonotype was found a few times. The rearrangement uses TRBV6-5 and TRBJ2-2; 11 bases align to TRBD2. J was trimmed by 7 bases and V by 3 bases; bases with no gene match: 10. The length of the CDR3 is 17 residues. Germline values: CDR1 MNHEY, CDR2 SVGAGI. CDR3 nucleotides: TGTGCCAGCAGTTATTGGCTAGCGGGGGGCTTCGGCGGGGAGCTGTTTTTT. It is translated as CASSYWLAGGFGGELFF.

Ten or more counts support this clonotype. This chain uses TRBV3-1 with TRBJ1-4, with D possibly TRBD1 on 5 matching bases. Trimming shortened V by 2 bases and J by 7 bases, and 11 bases separated the two germline ends. The CDR3 has 14 residues. Germline V CDR1 and CDR2: LGHDT, YNNKEL (reference sequence). The CDR3: CASSQHRDVEKLFF. The DNA for the CDR3 is TGTGCCAGCAGCCAACACCGGGACGTTGAAAAACTGTTTTTT.

This rearrangement joins TRBV7-6 to TRBJ2-3; D might be TRBD1 or TRBD2, each matching 6 bases. The CDR3 covers 17 residues. Trimming removed 2 bases at V and 0 bases at J, with 15 bases between. Germline loops: CDR1 SGHVS, CDR2 FNYEAQ. The CDR3 nucleotides are TGTGCCAGCAGCTTAACAGGGTACGGGACTAGCACAGATACGCAGTATTTT. The encoded protein is CASSLTGYGTSTDTQYF.

Many counts were recorded for this clonotype. The rearrangement joins TRBV27 to TRBJ1-1, with D perhaps matching TRBD1 (6 bases). This CDR3 comprises 13 residues. V lost 3 bases to trimming and J lost 6 bases, with 11 bases between them. Germline CDR1 is MNHEY and CDR2 is SMNVEV (reference sequence). The CDR3 sequence: CASSLNRVAEAFF. As DNA, the CDR3 is TGTGCCAGCAGTTTGAACAGGGTCGCTGAAGCTTTCTTT.

The chain combines TRBV6-2 or TRBV6-3 with TRBJ1-1; possibly TRBD1 for D (5 bases). CDR1 is MNHEY and CDR2 is SVGEGT in the germline V gene. Trimming cost V 0 bases and J 4 bases, with 9 bases left between them. This CDR3 has 14 residues. The CDR3 protein is CASSYSPGVTEAFF. CDR3 coding DNA: TGTGCCAGCAGTTACTCCCCGGGGGTCACTGAAGCTTTCTTT.

This clonotype has a handful of counts. This chain links TRBV6-5 with TRBJ2-3, with D uncertain. Germline CDR1 is MNHEY and CDR2 is SVGAGI. CDR3 size: 11 residues. Trimming took 8 bases from V and 4 from J, leaving 7 bases between them. The CDR3 DNA reads as TGTGCCAGCCGTTGGGCAGATACGCAGTATTTT. It encodes CASRWADTQYF.

V and J are TRBV7-2 and TRBJ2-5; 12 positions agree with TRBD2. Germline V gene sequence: CDR1 SGHTA, CDR2 FQGNSA. With 6 bases clipped from V and 5 bases from J, the junction kept 10 bases outside the gene matches. The CDR3 loop spans 16 amino acids. CDR3 residues: CASSPSGGAYGETQYF. The CDR3 nucleotides are TGTGCCAGCAGTCCTAGCGGGGGGGCCTATGGGGAGACCCAGTACTTC.

The chain carries TRBV19 and TRBJ2-7; tentatively, D is TRBD1 (6 bases). This CDR3 has 14 amino acids. V lost 6 bases, J lost 5 bases, and 17 bases lay in between. Germline CDR1 LNHDA, CDR2 SQIVND (reference sequence). Here the CDR3 reads CASSQATGLNEQYF. Here the CDR3 DNA reads TGTGCCAGTAGCCAAGCGACAGGCCTAAACGAGCAGTACTTC.

This clonotype occurred once. This CDR3 reads CASSLAGHYTF. For the CDR3, the DNA is TGTGCCAGCAGCTTAGCGGGTCACTACACCTTC. The V and J genes are TRBV7-9 and TRBJ1-2; D ambiguous. Germline CDR1 SEHNR, CDR2 FQNEAQ (reference sequence). CDR3 length: 11 amino acids. The V gene lost 0 bases and the J gene lost 10 bases, with 6 bases spanning the gap.

This sequence joins TRBV24-1 and TRBJ2-1, with D possibly being TRBD1 or TRBD2 (6 bases each). Trimming left V 7 bases short and J 8 bases short, with 20 bases between. The CDR3 has 15 residues. The germline gives CDR1 KGHDR, CDR2 SFDVKD. CDR3 coding DNA: TGTGCCACCAGCCCCGGGGGCCTAAGGGGCCATGAGCAGTTCTTC. It encodes CATSPGGLRGHEQFF.

This clonotype has only a few counts. The CDR3 DNA sequence: TGTGCCAGCAGTTTAGAAGGGACAGGGAGCTCCTACAATGAGCAGTTCTTC. Translating it yields CASSLEGTGSSYNEQFF. V usage is TRBV12-3 or TRBV12-4 and J usage is TRBJ2-1; TRBD1 matches 9 bases. The V and J ends lost 1 base and 0 bases, in that order; junction bases with no gene match: 4. This CDR3 has 17 amino acids.

This clonotype has more than one count but fewer than ten. The rearrangement joins TRBV20-1 to TRBJ2-7, with D perhaps matching TRBD1 (6 bases). The CDR3 runs 14 residues. V gave up 3 bases and J gave up 1 base, with 13 bases separating them. Looked up from germline, CDR1 is DFQATT and CDR2 is SNEGSKA (reference sequence). The CDR3 coding sequence is TGCAGTGCTAGTCCGGGACAAGTATCCTACGAGCAGTACTTC. Protein sequence: CSASPGQVSYEQYF.

This chain connects TRBV29-1 to TRBJ1-1; 7 bases fit TRBD1. After removal of 6 bases from V and 0 bases from J, the junction contained 1 base not matched to a gene. The CDR3 is 12 residues long. Germline-derived CDR1 and CDR2 are SQVTM and ANQGSEA. CDR3 coding DNA: TGCAGCGTGACAGGGTTGAACACTGAAGCTTTCTTT. It is translated as CSVTGLNTEAFF.

On this clonotype itself: One end of the junction does not line up with germline, which may come from a read error. The V gene is TRBV12-3 or TRBV12-4, the J gene TRBJ2-3, with a possible D match to TRBD1 (6 bases). The CDR3 loop spans 14 amino acids. The CDR3 region has the DNA TGTGCCAACAGTTTTGGACAGCTGGGAGATACGCAGTATTTT. Translating gives CANSFGQLGDTQYF.

The CDR3 region has the DNA TGTGCCAGCAGTGGAAATAGGTTCCTTGGGACTGAAGCTTTCTTT. Protein product: CASSGNRFLGTEAFF. The chain couples TRBV2 to TRBJ1-1, with D hard to call. CDR1 and CDR2 from the germline V gene are SNHLY and FYNNEI. The V gene lost 4 bases and the J gene lost 5 bases, with 17 bases spanning the gap. The CDR3 length is 15 residues.

CDR3 sequence reads: CASRPGDMNTNKHF. The CDR3 bases are TGTGCCAGTAGGCCCGGGGACATGAACACGAACAAGCATTTT. This chain joins TRBV19 and TRBJ1-5; tentative D call: TRBD1 (6 bases). Germline V gene lookup returns CDR1 LNHDA and CDR2 SQIVND (reference sequence). The CDR3 has 14 amino acids. V lost 6 bases to trimming and J lost 14 bases, with 23 bases between them.

This clonotype has only a few counts. This rearrangement joins TRBV6-5 to TRBJ2-7; the D gene is possibly TRBD2 (5 bases). Trimming took off 4 bases at V and 7 bases at J, with 14 bases between the two ends. Germline lookup yields CDR1 MNHEY and CDR2 SVGAGI. The CDR3 sequence is 13 residues long. DNA of the CDR3: TGTGCCAGCAGTTCGTCCGCGGGTTTAGAGCAGTACTTC. Translated: CASSSSAGLEQYF.